Listed below are T cell receptor beta chains from one sample, sequenced in a study of T-cell memory formation after mild COVID-19. One entry per CDR3 protein, called by TCRdb with MiXCR from the 5' RACE reads. Of roughly 200,000 distinct CDR3 sequences listed, around 8.8% are singletons. The sample comprised PBMCs or a T cell subset sorted from them (not recorded which). All receptors come from a man aged 18 to 29 who had mild COVID-19 (a few samples of this study predate the infection). Cell type and time point are not known. The CDR3 runs from the conserved cysteine through the conserved F or W. The D gene is left open where the match is weak. The size entry is marked missing in some rows and otherwise reads once, few, many or a size class.

d_call: TRBD2
j_call: TRBJ2-3
clone_size: few
v_call: TRBV29-1
cdr3_aa: CSVGLAGGTSTDTQYF
cdr3_nt: TGCAGCGTTGGGCTAGCGGGGGGGACTAGCACAGATACGCAGTATTTT

d_call: -
j_call: TRBJ1-1
clone_size: -
v_call: TRBV2
cdr3_aa: CASRIPTGYTEAFF
cdr3_nt: TGTGCCAGCCGAATACCGACTGGGTACACTGAAGCTTTCTTT

d_call: -
j_call: TRBJ2-5
clone_size: -
v_call: TRBV9
cdr3_aa: CASSVAEVQETQYF
cdr3_nt: TGTGCCAGCAGCGTAGCTGAAGTCCAAGAGACCCAGTACTTC

d_call: -
j_call: TRBJ2-5
clone_size: -
v_call: TRBV29-1
cdr3_aa: CSVEQTFREAQYF
cdr3_nt: TGCAGCGTTGAACAGACATTCAGGGAGGCCCAGTACTTC

d_call: -
j_call: TRBJ2-1
clone_size: -
v_call: TRBV29-1
cdr3_aa: CSGTTAYNEQFF
cdr3_nt: TGCAGCGGGACCACAGCCTACAATGAGCAGTTCTTC

d_call: -
j_call: TRBJ2-3
clone_size: many
v_call: TRBV6-5
cdr3_aa: CASSYGQTGTSTDTQYF
cdr3_nt: TGTGCCAGCAGCTACGGCCAAACCGGGACCAGCACAGATACGCAGTATTTT

d_call: -
j_call: TRBJ1-6
clone_size: many
v_call: TRBV7-8
cdr3_aa: CASSLVSGGDSPLHF
cdr3_nt: TGTGCCAGCAGCTTAGTCTCCGGGGGGGATTCACCCCTCCACTTT

d_call: -
j_call: TRBJ2-3
clone_size: -
v_call: TRBV7-2
cdr3_aa: CASIKGDPPDTQYF
cdr3_nt: TGTGCCAGCATCAAGGGGGATCCCCCAGATACGCAGTATTTT

d_call: -
j_call: TRBJ1-5
clone_size: few
v_call: TRBV18
cdr3_aa: CASSPRFSNQPQHF
cdr3_nt: TGTGCCAGCTCACCAAGGTTCAGCAATCAGCCCCAGCATTTT

d_call: -
j_call: TRBJ1-5
clone_size: many
v_call: TRBV12-3/TRBV12-4
cdr3_aa: CASSPDRNQPQHF
cdr3_nt: TGTGCCAGCAGTCCGGACAGAAATCAGCCCCAGCATTTT

d_call: -
j_call: TRBJ2-5
clone_size: -
v_call: TRBV9
cdr3_aa: CASSAALWTAQETQYF
cdr3_nt: TGTGCCAGCAGCGCTGCTCTCTGGACAGCTCAAGAGACCCAGTACTTC

d_call: TRBD2
j_call: TRBJ2-3
clone_size: few
v_call: TRBV20-1
cdr3_aa: CSAGLAGGTDTQYF
cdr3_nt: TGCAGTGCCGGACTAGCGGGGGGCACAGATACGCAGTATTTT

d_call: -
j_call: TRBJ2-2
clone_size: -
v_call: TRBV5-1
cdr3_aa: CATGRFRLFF
cdr3_nt: TGCGCCACCGGACGGTTCCGGCTGTTTTTT

d_call: -
j_call: TRBJ2-2
clone_size: -
v_call: TRBV4-2
cdr3_aa: CASSRLLSGELFF
cdr3_nt: TGTGCCAGCAGCCGTTTATTAAGCGGGGAGCTGTTTTTT

d_call: -
j_call: TRBJ1-5
clone_size: few
v_call: TRBV19
cdr3_aa: CASSIFAGYSNQPQHF
cdr3_nt: TGTGCCAGTAGTATATTTGCGGGGTATAGCAATCAGCCCCAGCATTTT

d_call: TRBD2
j_call: TRBJ2-7
clone_size: many
v_call: TRBV7-2
cdr3_aa: CASSRTVASGAYEQYF
cdr3_nt: TGTGCCAGCAGCCGCACGGTGGCTAGCGGGGCGTACGAGCAGTACTTC

d_call: -
j_call: TRBJ2-1
clone_size: many
v_call: TRBV7-2
cdr3_aa: CASSPARLGHNEQFF
cdr3_nt: TGTGCCAGCAGCCCCGCGAGGCTAGGCCACAATGAGCAGTTCTTC

d_call: -
j_call: TRBJ2-5
clone_size: few
v_call: TRBV3-1
cdr3_aa: CASSGYQQETQYF
cdr3_nt: TGTGCCAGCAGCGGATACCAGCAAGAGACCCAGTACTTC

d_call: -
j_call: TRBJ2-3
clone_size: few
v_call: TRBV5-1
cdr3_aa: CASSLAGISTDTQYF
cdr3_nt: TGCGCCAGCAGCTTGGCGGGGATAAGCACAGATACGCAGTATTTT

d_call: -
j_call: TRBJ2-2
clone_size: -
v_call: TRBV11-2
cdr3_aa: CASRLDRELFF
cdr3_nt: TGTGCCAGCAGATTAGACCGGGAGCTTTTTTTT

d_call: TRBD1
j_call: TRBJ1-5
clone_size: few
v_call: TRBV11-2
cdr3_aa: CASGDRANQPQHF
cdr3_nt: TGTGCCAGCGGGGACAGGGCGAATCAGCCCCAGCATTTT

d_call: -
j_call: TRBJ2-6
clone_size: -
v_call: TRBV27
cdr3_aa: CASSFRWGVDSGANVLTF
cdr3_nt: TGTGCCAGCAGTTTTCGGTGGGGGGTCGACTCTGGGGCCAACGTCCTGACTTTC

d_call: -
j_call: TRBJ1-5
clone_size: -
v_call: TRBV29-1
cdr3_aa: CSVASRDQPQHF
cdr3_nt: TGCAGCGTTGCTTCGAGAGATCAGCCCCAGCATTTT

d_call: -
j_call: TRBJ2-2
clone_size: many
v_call: TRBV6-5
cdr3_aa: CASSSRNTGELFF
cdr3_nt: TGTGCCAGCAGTTCCCGGAACACCGGGGAGCTGTTTTTT

d_call: -
j_call: TRBJ2-3
clone_size: -
v_call: TRBV7-3
cdr3_aa: CASSSNEDTQYF
cdr3_nt: TGTGCCAGCAGCTCCAACGAGGATACGCAGTATTTT

d_call: -
j_call: TRBJ1-1
clone_size: -
v_call: TRBV3-1
cdr3_aa: CASSQVGYEAFF
cdr3_nt: TGTGCCAGCAGCCAAGTGGGTTATGAAGCTTTCTTT

d_call: -
j_call: TRBJ1-2
clone_size: few
v_call: TRBV18
cdr3_aa: CASSPETDYGYTF
cdr3_nt: TGTGCCAGCTCACCGGAGACAGACTATGGCTACACCTTC

d_call: -
j_call: TRBJ1-4
clone_size: -
v_call: TRBV5-1
cdr3_aa: CASSGSMAEKLFF
cdr3_nt: TGCGCCAGCAGCGGGAGCATGGCGGAAAAACTGTTTTTT

d_call: TRBD1
j_call: TRBJ1-6
clone_size: many
v_call: TRBV7-6
cdr3_aa: CASSLARDSYNSPLHF
cdr3_nt: TGTGCCAGCAGCCTCGCCAGGGACAGTTATAATTCACCCCTCCACTTT

d_call: -
j_call: TRBJ2-1
clone_size: -
v_call: TRBV7-2
cdr3_aa: CASSLVSGRWVNEQFF
cdr3_nt: TGTGCCAGCAGCTTAGTTAGCGGACGATGGGTTAATGAGCAGTTCTTC

d_call: TRBD1
j_call: TRBJ1-1
clone_size: few
v_call: TRBV9
cdr3_aa: CASSPTGENTEAFF
cdr3_nt: TGTGCCAGCAGCCCGACAGGGGAGAACACTGAAGCTTTCTTT

d_call: TRBD1
j_call: TRBJ2-3
clone_size: once
v_call: TRBV7-2
cdr3_aa: CASSLSGGDTQYF
cdr3_nt: TGTGCCAGCAGCTTATCAGGGGGAGATACGCAGTATTTT

d_call: TRBD1
j_call: TRBJ2-6
clone_size: few
v_call: TRBV12-3/TRBV12-4
cdr3_aa: CASSLRGGANVLTF
cdr3_nt: TGTGCCAGCAGCCTCAGGGGGGGGGCCAACGTCCTGACTTTC

d_call: TRBD2
j_call: TRBJ2-3
clone_size: -
v_call: TRBV7-2
cdr3_aa: CASSPRTSGGLTDTQYF
cdr3_nt: TGTGCCAGCAGCCCTCGGACTAGCGGGGGGCTGACAGATACGCAGTATTTT

d_call: -
j_call: TRBJ1-1
clone_size: -
v_call: TRBV9
cdr3_aa: CASSGGVRNTEAFF
cdr3_nt: TGTGCCAGCAGCGGGGGGGTGCGAAACACTGAAGCTTTCTTT

d_call: TRBD1
j_call: TRBJ1-5
clone_size: -
v_call: TRBV18
cdr3_aa: CASSPSGQQPQHF
cdr3_nt: TGTGCCAGCTCACCGTCGGGACAGCAGCCCCAGCATTTT

d_call: TRBD1
j_call: TRBJ2-4
clone_size: many
v_call: TRBV4-3
cdr3_aa: CASSRDRENIQYF
cdr3_nt: TGCGCCAGCAGCCGGGACAGGGAAAACATTCAGTACTTC

d_call: TRBD1
j_call: TRBJ2-7
clone_size: -
v_call: TRBV4-2
cdr3_aa: CASSQIRGQGSEEQYF
cdr3_nt: TGTGCCAGCAGCCAGATCAGAGGACAGGGGTCTGAAGAGCAGTACTTC

d_call: TRBD1
j_call: TRBJ2-4
clone_size: many
v_call: TRBV24-1
cdr3_aa: CATRQGELAKNIQYF
cdr3_nt: TGTGCCACCAGACAGGGGGAGCTAGCCAAAAACATTCAGTACTTC

d_call: -
j_call: TRBJ2-7
clone_size: -
v_call: TRBV4-1
cdr3_aa: CASSQDSLGLYEQYF
cdr3_nt: TGCGCCAGCAGCCAAGATAGTCTTGGGCTGTACGAGCAGTACTTC

d_call: TRBD1
j_call: TRBJ1-1
clone_size: few
v_call: TRBV5-5
cdr3_aa: CASSLNRGLTEAFF
cdr3_nt: TGTGCCAGCAGCTTGAACAGGGGGCTGACTGAAGCTTTCTTT

d_call: TRBD2
j_call: TRBJ2-3
clone_size: -
v_call: TRBV5-1
cdr3_aa: CASTVQRGVDTQYF
cdr3_nt: TGCGCCAGCACGGTCCAGCGGGGAGTAGATACGCAGTATTTT

d_call: -
j_call: TRBJ2-3
clone_size: many
v_call: TRBV20-1
cdr3_aa: CSAVEGASTDTQYF
cdr3_nt: TGCAGTGCTGTAGAAGGGGCGAGCACAGATACGCAGTATTTT

d_call: -
j_call: TRBJ1-1
clone_size: few
v_call: TRBV6-2/TRBV6-3
cdr3_aa: CASRDLLNTEAFF
cdr3_nt: TGTGCCAGCAGGGACCTTTTGAACACTGAAGCTTTCTTT

d_call: -
j_call: TRBJ1-5
clone_size: -
v_call: TRBV19
cdr3_aa: CASKGWAVSNQPQHF
cdr3_nt: TGTGCCAGTAAGGGTTGGGCAGTAAGCAATCAGCCCCAGCATTTT

d_call: TRBD2
j_call: TRBJ2-5
clone_size: -
v_call: TRBV7-2
cdr3_aa: CASSLGIRSTGGETQYF
cdr3_nt: TGTGCCAGCAGCTTAGGAATAAGGTCAACGGGGGGAGAGACCCAGTACTTC

d_call: TRBD1
j_call: TRBJ2-5
clone_size: -
v_call: TRBV5-1
cdr3_aa: CASSFTGGYQETQYF
cdr3_nt: TGCGCCAGCAGCTTCACAGGGGGCTATCAGGAGACCCAGTACTTC

d_call: -
j_call: TRBJ2-2
clone_size: many
v_call: TRBV7-6
cdr3_aa: CASSPGSGTNTGELFF
cdr3_nt: TGTGCCAGCAGCCCAGGGTCGGGGACGAACACCGGGGAGCTGTTTTTT

d_call: -
j_call: TRBJ2-3
clone_size: -
v_call: TRBV6-5
cdr3_aa: CASSYSVDGTDTQYF
cdr3_nt: TGTGCCAGCAGTTACTCGGTGGACGGCACAGATACGCAGTATTTT

d_call: TRBD1
j_call: TRBJ1-5
clone_size: -
v_call: TRBV6-5
cdr3_aa: CASSTQGAGQPQHF
cdr3_nt: TGTGCCAGCAGTACACAGGGGGCTGGCCAGCCCCAGCATTTT

d_call: -
j_call: TRBJ2-7
clone_size: few
v_call: TRBV2
cdr3_aa: CASSEKGVYYEQYF
cdr3_nt: TGTGCCAGCAGTGAAAAGGGAGTGTACTACGAGCAGTACTTC

d_call: TRBD1
j_call: TRBJ2-7
clone_size: -
v_call: TRBV2
cdr3_aa: CGTGVGYEQYF
cdr3_nt: TGCGGGACAGGGGTCGGCTACGAGCAGTACTTC

d_call: -
j_call: TRBJ2-2
clone_size: many
v_call: TRBV7-9
cdr3_aa: CASSLRGSSGELFF
cdr3_nt: TGTGCCAGCAGCTTGAGGGGGTCGTCCGGGGAGCTGTTTTTT

d_call: -
j_call: TRBJ2-4
clone_size: -
v_call: TRBV19
cdr3_aa: CASGPGTPRLKAKNIQYF
cdr3_nt: TGTGCCTCAGGCCCCGGGACACCCCGATTAAAAGCCAAAAACATTCAGTACTTC